A selection of T cell receptor beta chains follows, all from one sample in a study of blood T cell repertoires in COVID-19. Using immunoSEQ multiplex PCR, the repertoire was profiled, and TCRdb retains in-frame clones only, with some absent. The sample carries 300,000 to 350,000 clones, roughly 85% recorded once. Specimen: PBMCs or T cells enriched from blood (not recorded which). These receptors came from a man under 40 who had recovered from COVID-19. The CDR3 runs from the conserved cysteine through the conserved F or W. A D gene is named only where the DNA matches it firmly. Only part of the rows carry a size: once, few, many, or a class if the clone is expanded.

abundance	v_gene	d_gene	j_gene	CDR3aa	CDR3nt
.	TRBV3-1/TRBV3-2	TRBD1	TRBJ2-2	CASSRRQGAPGELFF	TGTGCCAGCAGCCGAAGACAGGGGGCCCCCGGGGAGCTGTTTTTT
.	TRBV7-9	.	TRBJ1-4	CASSFPLWEGREGEKLFF	TGTGCCAGCAGCTTCCCTCTATGGGAGGGCAGGGAAGGAGAAAAACTGTTTTTT
.	TRBV29-1	TRBD1	TRBJ1-2	CSAGSVGQGAPGYGYTF	TGCAGCGCCGGCTCCGTGGGACAGGGGGCGCCTGGCTATGGCTACACCTTC
.	TRBV6-2/TRBV6-3	TRBD2	TRBJ2-1	CASSYLRGGNYNEQFF	TGTGCCAGCAGTTATTTGCGGGGGGGCAACTACAATGAGCAGTTCTTC
.	TRBV7-9	.	TRBJ1-1	CASSLLGAMNTEAFF	TGTGCCAGCAGCTTATTAGGGGCGATGAACACTGAAGCTTTCTTT
.	TRBV5-4	.	TRBJ2-3	CASSRPGRGRPDTQYF	TGTGCCAGCAGCCGCCCGGGGAGGGGGAGACCAGATACGCAGTATTTT
.	TRBV9	.	TRBJ2-1	CASSVGTGFGEQFF	TGTGCCAGCAGCGTAGGCACAGGGTTTGGTGAGCAGTTCTTC
.	TRBV5-1	TRBD1	TRBJ2-7	CASSLAVGQNYEQYF	TGCGCCAGCAGCTTGGCCGTGGGACAGAACTACGAGCAGTACTTC
once	TRBV12-3/TRBV12-4	.	TRBJ2-2	CASSLRNTGELFF	TGTGCCAGCAGTCTAAGAAACACCGGGGAGCTGTTTTTT
.	TRBV29-1	TRBD1	TRBJ1-1	CSVDQTGGETEAFF	TGCAGCGTTGACCAGACAGGGGGCGAAACTGAAGCTTTCTTT
.	TRBV7-9	TRBD2	TRBJ2-7	CASSPGLGRSYEQYF	TGTGCCAGCAGCCCCGGACTAGGCCGCTCCTACGAGCAGTACTTC
.	TRBV18	TRBD1	TRBJ1-1	CASYGQGDGVNTEAFF	TGTGCCAGTTATGGACAGGGGGACGGGGTGAACACTGAAGCTTTCTTT
.	TRBV5-4	TRBD1	TRBJ1-4	CASSSGTGGLGEKLFF	TGTGCCAGCAGCTCCGGGACAGGGGGCTTGGGTGAGAAACTGTTTTTT
.	TRBV4-3	.	TRBJ1-1	CASSQELRDSAGAFF	TGCGCCAGCAGCCAAGAGCTCAGGGACTCTGCCGGTGCTTTCTTT
.	TRBV5-6	TRBD2	TRBJ2-1	CASSGRLAGSYNEQFF	TGTGCCAGCAGTGGACGACTAGCGGGGTCATACAATGAGCAGTTCTTC
.	TRBV19	TRBD1	TRBJ2-7	CASSITAPGQGGLEQYF	TGTGCCAGTAGTATCACGGCGCCGGGACAGGGTGGACTTGAGCAGTACTTC
.	TRBV10-3	.	TRBJ2-7	CAISGGQGAYEQYF	TGTGCCATCAGTGGGGGGCAGGGCGCCTACGAGCAGTACTTC
.	TRBV2	.	TRBJ2-1	CASKGYEQFF	TGTGCCAGCAAGGGGTATGAGCAGTTCTTC
.	TRBV5-1	.	TRBJ2-3	CASSPAGNTQYF	TGCGCCAGCAGCCCCGCAGGGAATACGCAGTATTTT
.	TRBV5-1	.	TRBJ1-2	CASSSPDTLGYTF	TGCGCCAGCAGCTCGCCGGACACGCTTGGCTACACCTTC
.	TRBV27	.	TRBJ2-1	CASKGQGLQFF	TGTGCCAGCAAAGGACAGGGACTACAGTTCTTC
.	TRBV6-2/TRBV6-3	.	TRBJ1-5	CASSYRGRQHF	TGTGCCAGCAGTTACCGGGGGAGGCAGCATTTT
.	TRBV7-9	TRBD1	TRBJ2-7	CASSLRTGGSYEQYF	TGTGCCAGCAGCTTAAGGACAGGGGGTTCCTACGAGCAGTACTTC
.	TRBV29-1	TRBD1	TRBJ1-2	CSVRDRANYGYTF	TGCAGCGTCCGGGACAGAGCTAACTATGGCTACACCTTC
.	TRBV18	TRBD2	TRBJ2-7	CASSPPRGGKREQYF	TGTGCCAGCTCACCACCGCGGGGGGGCAAGAGGGAGCAGTACTTC
.	TRBV4-1	.	TRBJ1-6	CASSRLEGFASPLHF	TGCGCCAGCAGCCGATTGGAGGGTTTTGCTTCACCCCTCCACTTT
.	TRBV5-6	TRBD1	TRBJ2-2	CASSPTKKGQGGTGELFF	TGTGCCAGCAGCCCGACAAAGAAGGGACAGGGTGGCACCGGGGAGCTGTTTTTT
.	TRBV5-6	TRBD2	TRBJ2-5	CASSSWTSGVETQYF	TGTGCCAGCAGCTCTTGGACTAGCGGGGTGGAGACCCAGTACTTC
.	TRBV4-2	.	TRBJ1-6	CASSQELGTQNSPLHF	TGTGCCAGCAGCCAAGAGTTGGGGACTCAAAATTCACCCCTCCACTTT
once	TRBV2	.	TRBJ1-4	CASSPPGEGSNEKLFF	TGTGCCAGCAGCCCTCCAGGGGAGGGGTCTAATGAAAAACTGTTTTTT
.	TRBV30	.	TRBJ2-7	CAWNLLTGSEQYF	TGTGCCTGGAACCTTCTTACAGGGAGCGAGCAGTACTTC
.	TRBV19	.	TRBJ2-6	CASSPSGGGDSGANVLTF	TGTGCCAGTAGCCCCTCGGGAGGGGGCGACTCTGGGGCCAACGTCCTGACTTTC
.	TRBV6-1	.	TRBJ1-3	CASSEGWADGNTIYF	TGTGCCAGCAGTGAAGGGTGGGCAGATGGAAACACCATATATTTT